This entry lists 10 T cell receptor beta chains sequenced from one sample in a study of breast tumors, draining lymph nodes, adjacent tissues. Axillary draining lymph nodes of breast cancer patients supplied the node samples. In TCRdb, the multiplex PCR reads were re-called with MiXCR into one record per CDR3 protein. This sample has 200,000 to 250,000 distinct CDR3 sequences, with 32% found just once. The sequenced sample consisted of axillary lymph node tissue. These receptors were collected from a female donor with breast cancer. Some clones in this sample may be carry-over from other donors' samples.

The table lists this clonotype with many counts. This chain connects TRBV19 to TRBJ2-7, with D possibly matching TRBD1 (5 bases). The CDR3 is made up of 15 amino acids. V was pared by 1 base and J by 0 bases, with 10 bases between. CDR1 is LNHDA and CDR2 is SQIVND in the germline V gene (reference sequence). For the CDR3, the DNA is TGTGCCAGTAGTATAGGGCAGGGAATCTCCTACGAGCAGTACTTC. The encoded protein is CASSIGQGISYEQYF.

This clonotype was counted many times. The chain carries TRBV20-1 and TRBJ1-5; 10 bases map to TRBD1. Trimming removed 3 bases from V and 4 bases from J; junction bases left unmatched: 6. Germline loops: CDR1 DFQATT, CDR2 SNEGSKA (reference sequence). The CDR3 runs 15 residues. CDR3 residues: CSARRGTGVNQPQHF. The CDR3 DNA reads TGCAGTGCTAGGCGTGGGACAGGGGTAAATCAGCCCCAGCATTTT.

This clonotype was counted many times. This chain connects TRBV7-8 to TRBJ2-3, with 8 positions matching TRBD2. Germline CDR1 and CDR2: SGHVS and FQNEAQ. There are 16 residues in the CDR3. Trimming at V came to 1 base and at J to 1 base, leaving 4 bases not matched to a gene. CDR3 in DNA: TGTGCCAGCAGCTTAGGACTCGGGAGGGGCACAGATACGCAGTATTTT. Amino acid sequence: CASSLGLGRGTDTQYF.

In its sample, this clonotype was seen many times. The CDR3: CASTPRRGGDGYTF. CDR3 DNA sequence: TGTGCCAGCACCCCGAGGAGAGGCGGAGATGGCTACACCTTC. The chain recombines TRBV6-6 with TRBJ1-2; D unresolved. The CDR3 totals 14 residues. V lost 7 bases and J 6 bases, leaving 18 bases between the germline ends. CDR1 is MNHNY and CDR2 is SVGAGI in the germline V gene (reference sequence).

This clonotype appeared many times. This chain joins TRBV9 and TRBJ2-5; 9 bases map to TRBD2. Germline V lookup: CDR1 SGDLS, CDR2 YYNGEE. V lost 0 bases and J lost 4; bases outside the gene matches: 4. CDR3 length equals 15 residues. CDR3 amino acids: CASSVGLAGRETQYF. CDR3 bases: TGTGCCAGCAGCGTAGGCCTAGCGGGAAGAGAGACCCAGTACTTC.

This clonotype was seen repeatedly, ten times or more. The chain couples TRBV19 to TRBJ1-5, with unresolved D. This CDR3 is 16 amino acids long. The V end lost 5 bases, the J end lost 5 bases, and 19 bases lay between the germline ends. The germline V gene encodes CDR1 LNHDA and CDR2 SQIVND (reference sequence). CDR3 sequence (DNA): TGTGCCAGTAGTCCCCGCTGGGCTGTGACTTATCAGCCCCAGCATTTT. Its protein product is CASSPRWAVTYQPQHF.

This clonotype was seen repeatedly, ten times or more. This chain links TRBV9 with TRBJ1-2, with 9 bases identical to TRBD1. V trimming: 2 bases; J trimming: 7 bases; junction bases outside the gene matches: 6. This CDR3 comprises 14 residues. CDR1 is SGDLS and CDR2 is YYNGEE in the germline V gene. CDR3 bases: TGTGCCAGCAGCGTCAACGACAGGGGGTTTGGCTACACCTTC. Amino acid sequence: CASSVNDRGFGYTF.

This clonotype appeared many times. This rearrangement joins TRBV7-2 to TRBJ1-1; D remains ambiguous. The V and J ends lost 1 base and 4 bases respectively, with 13 bases between them. The CDR3 spans 15 residues. The V gene's germline CDR1 is SGHTA and CDR2 FQGNSA. The CDR3 loop reads CASSLVGSLATEAFF. The CDR3 nucleotides read TGTGCCAGCAGCTTAGTAGGCAGCCTCGCCACTGAAGCTTTCTTT.

This sequence joins TRBV19 and TRBJ1-3, with D possibly matching TRBD1 (6 bases). The CDR3 totals 12 residues. Trimming pared 10 bases from V and 2 bases from J, leaving 9 bases between. CDR1 is LNHDA, CDR2 SQIVND, per germline (reference sequence). DNA for the CDR3: TGTGCCACCGGGACAACTGGAAACACCATATATTTT. Its protein product is CATGTTGNTIYF.

As regards this clonotype: Here the CDR3 omits its conserved ending phenylalanine or tryptophan, so a read error is the likely source. This chain uses TRBV14 with TRBJ2-5; D is unclear. Germline CDR1 is SGHDN and CDR2 is FVKESK. CDR3 length: 13 amino acids. CDR3 loop: CASSQGLQETQYL. In nucleotides, the CDR3 is TGTGCCAGCAGCCAAGGTTTGCAAGAGACTCAGTACCTC.